Detailed here is one TCR beta chain. Its antigen is not identified. The sample is drawn from a study of cytotoxic CD8 clonotypes in ibrutinib-treated CLL. The overall study: After a median of around 68 months, roughly 15 patients stayed remitted and around twelve progressed; responses had been partial in about 24 and complete in 2.

Here immunoSEQ multiplex PCR was the method, and the copy in TCRdb shows in-frame clones only, minus some. The table shows around 150,000 clones, with around nine tenths occurring only once. Study findings and constraints: Public clonotypes (which were uncommon) either contracted or remained stable on treatment. Baseline clonality was higher than in age-matched healthy donors and moved in step with circulating CD8+ T-cell counts.

The origin of this receptor is a human donor with chronic lymphocytic leukemia. Material: PBMCs, obtained at disease progression, from a patient treated with ibrutinib.

CDR3 sequence reads: CASSLRTGNTEAFF. DNA for the CDR3: TGTGCCAGCAGCCTTCGGACAGGGAACACTGAAGCTTTCTTT. The chain joins TRBV6-5 to TRBJ1-1, with 7 bases lining up with TRBD1. The CDR3 spans 14 residues. Germline loops: CDR1 MNHEY, CDR2 SVGAGI. V dropped 6 bases and J dropped 1; count of bases not matched to a gene: 5.